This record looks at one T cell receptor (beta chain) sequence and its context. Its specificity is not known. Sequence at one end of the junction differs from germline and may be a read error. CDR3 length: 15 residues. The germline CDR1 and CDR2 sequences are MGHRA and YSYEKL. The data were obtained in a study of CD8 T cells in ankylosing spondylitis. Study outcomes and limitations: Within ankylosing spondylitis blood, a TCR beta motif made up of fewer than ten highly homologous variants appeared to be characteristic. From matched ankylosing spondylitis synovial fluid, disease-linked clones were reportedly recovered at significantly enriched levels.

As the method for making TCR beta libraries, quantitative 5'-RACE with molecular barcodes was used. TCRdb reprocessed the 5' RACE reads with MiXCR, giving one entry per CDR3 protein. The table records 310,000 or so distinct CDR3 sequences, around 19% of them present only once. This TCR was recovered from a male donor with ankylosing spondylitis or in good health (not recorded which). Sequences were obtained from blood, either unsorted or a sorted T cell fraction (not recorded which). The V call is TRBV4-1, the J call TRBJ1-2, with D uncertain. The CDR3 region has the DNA TGCGCCAGCAGCCCCCGAGCGGGCCTAAACTATGCCTACACCTTC. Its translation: CASSPRAGLNYAYTF.